The present TCR beta chain was sequenced within a study of T-cell reconstitution after alpha-beta-depleted transplantation in children. Unique molecular identifiers featured in how the TCRbeta library was prepared. TCRdb reanalysed the PCR reads using MiXCR and keeps one entry per CDR3 protein. Here the sample spans hundreds of thousands of distinct CDR3 sequences, roughly 15% being singletons. Study-level results: Newly produced T cells mostly accounted for T-cell counts and diversity one year post-transplant. The origin of high day-60 TCRbeta diversity in some patients lay in surviving recipient T cells and thymic progenitors.

Remarks on this clonotype: Its antigen is unidentified.

The CDR3 is made up of 15 amino acids. From germline, CDR1 is SGHTA and CDR2 FQGNSA. V was cut by 7 bases and J by 5 bases, with 18 bases left in between. The receptor was derived from a boy under two years old who had a stem cell transplant for Wiskott-Aldrich syndrome, so the T cells may come from the graft donor. Sequenced material: PBMCs, mostly from graft donor cells, taken 360 days after TCRalphabeta/CD19-depleted stem cell transplant. The genes are TRBV7-2 and TRBJ2-1, with D perhaps matching TRBD1 (5 bases). CDR3 sequence: CASTSTYRRNNEQFF. The CDR3 DNA sequence: TGTGCCAGCACTTCGACCTACAGGAGAAACAATGAGCAGTTCTTC.